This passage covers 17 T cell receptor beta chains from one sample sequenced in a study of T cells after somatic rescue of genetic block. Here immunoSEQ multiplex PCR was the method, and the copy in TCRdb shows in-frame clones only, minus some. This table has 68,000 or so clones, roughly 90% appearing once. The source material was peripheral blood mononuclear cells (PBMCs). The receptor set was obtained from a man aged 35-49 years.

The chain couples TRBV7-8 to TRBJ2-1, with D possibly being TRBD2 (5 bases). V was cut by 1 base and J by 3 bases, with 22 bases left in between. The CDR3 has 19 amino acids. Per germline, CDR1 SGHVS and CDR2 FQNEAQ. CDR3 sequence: CASSLVNQRAVRSYNEQFF. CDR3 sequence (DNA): TGTGCCAGCAGCTTAGTTAACCAAAGAGCGGTTCGAAGCTACAATGAGCAGTTCTTC.

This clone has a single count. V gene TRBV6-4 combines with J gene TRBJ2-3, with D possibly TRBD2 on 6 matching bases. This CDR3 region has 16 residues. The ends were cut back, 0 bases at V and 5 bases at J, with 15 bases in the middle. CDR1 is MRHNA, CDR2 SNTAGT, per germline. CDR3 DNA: TGTGCCAGCAGTGACTCGGGGTACGGGAGCGTAGATACGCAGTATTTT. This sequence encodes CASSDSGYGSVDTQYF.

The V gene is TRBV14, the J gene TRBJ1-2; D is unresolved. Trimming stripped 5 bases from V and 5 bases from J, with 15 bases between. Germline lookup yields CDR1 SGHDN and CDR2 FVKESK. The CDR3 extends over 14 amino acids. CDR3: CASSGRGRPYGYTF. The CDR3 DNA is TGTGCCAGCAGCGGGAGAGGACGGCCTTATGGCTACACCTTC.

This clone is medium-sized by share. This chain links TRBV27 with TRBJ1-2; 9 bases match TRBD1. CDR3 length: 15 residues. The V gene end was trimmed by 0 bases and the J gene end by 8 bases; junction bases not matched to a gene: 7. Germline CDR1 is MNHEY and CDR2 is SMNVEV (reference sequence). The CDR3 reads CASSLSWTGVSGYTF. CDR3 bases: TGTGCCAGCAGTTTATCATGGACAGGGGTGAGCGGCTACACCTTC.

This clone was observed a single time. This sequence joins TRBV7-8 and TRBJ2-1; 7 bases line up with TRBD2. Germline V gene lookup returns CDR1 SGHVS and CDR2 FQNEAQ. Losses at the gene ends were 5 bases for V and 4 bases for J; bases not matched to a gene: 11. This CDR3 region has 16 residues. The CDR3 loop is CASSRGLVGRYNEQFF. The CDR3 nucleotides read TGTGCCAGCAGCCGCGGACTAGTGGGACGTTACAATGAGCAGTTCTTC.

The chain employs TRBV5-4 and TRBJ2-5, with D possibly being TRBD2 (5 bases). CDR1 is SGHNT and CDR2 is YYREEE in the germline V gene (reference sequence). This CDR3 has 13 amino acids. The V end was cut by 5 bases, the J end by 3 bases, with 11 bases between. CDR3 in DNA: TGTGCCAGCAGTATCCGGGGAGAAGAGACCCAGTACTTC. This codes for CASSIRGEETQYF.

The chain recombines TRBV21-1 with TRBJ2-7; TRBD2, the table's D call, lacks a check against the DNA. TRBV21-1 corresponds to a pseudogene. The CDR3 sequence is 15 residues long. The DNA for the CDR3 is TGTGCCAGCAGCAACGTTGAAACGGGGGTCAACGAGCAGTACTTC. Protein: CASSNVETGVNEQYF.

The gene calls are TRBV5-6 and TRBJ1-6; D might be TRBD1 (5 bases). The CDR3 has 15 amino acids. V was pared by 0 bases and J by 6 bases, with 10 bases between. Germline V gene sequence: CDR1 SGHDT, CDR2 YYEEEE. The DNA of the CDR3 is TGTGCCAGCAGCTTGGACTCCGGGGGTAATTCACCCCTCCACTTT. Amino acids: CASSLDSGGNSPLHF.

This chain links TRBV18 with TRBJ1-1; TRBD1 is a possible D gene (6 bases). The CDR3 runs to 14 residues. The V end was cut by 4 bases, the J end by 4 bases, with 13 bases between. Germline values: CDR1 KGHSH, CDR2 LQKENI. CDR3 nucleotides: TGTGCCAGCTCACTCGACAGGCCCCCCACTGAAGCTTTCTTT. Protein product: CASSLDRPPTEAFF.

The CDR3 nucleotides are TGTGCCATCGGCGACAGGGGCTGGTACGGGGAGCTGTTTTTT. Translation gives CAIGDRGWYGELFF. This chain joins TRBV10-3 and TRBJ2-2, with TRBD1 matching 8 bases. Looked up from germline, CDR1 is ENHRY and CDR2 is SYGVKD. Losses at the gene ends were 8 bases for V and 7 bases for J; bases not matched to a gene: 9. This CDR3 has 14 amino acids.

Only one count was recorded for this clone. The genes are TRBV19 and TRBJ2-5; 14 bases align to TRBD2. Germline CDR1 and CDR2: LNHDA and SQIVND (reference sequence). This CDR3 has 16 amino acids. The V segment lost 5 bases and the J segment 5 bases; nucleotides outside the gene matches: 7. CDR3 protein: CASSLRLAGGQETQYF. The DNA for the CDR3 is TGTGCCAGTAGTTTAAGACTAGCGGGGGGGCAGGAGACCCAGTACTTC.

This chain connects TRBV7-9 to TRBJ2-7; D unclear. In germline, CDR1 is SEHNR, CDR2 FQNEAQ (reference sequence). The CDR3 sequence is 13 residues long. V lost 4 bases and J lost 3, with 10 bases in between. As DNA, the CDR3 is TGTGCCAGCAGCTCCGGACCCTACTACGAGCAGTACTTC. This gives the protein CASSSGPYYEQYF.

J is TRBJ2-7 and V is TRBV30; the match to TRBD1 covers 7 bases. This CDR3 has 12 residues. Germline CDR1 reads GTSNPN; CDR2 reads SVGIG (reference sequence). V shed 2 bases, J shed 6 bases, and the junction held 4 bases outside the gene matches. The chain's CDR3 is CAWSPTGVEQYF. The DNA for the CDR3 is TGTGCCTGGAGTCCTACAGGGGTCGAGCAGTACTTC.

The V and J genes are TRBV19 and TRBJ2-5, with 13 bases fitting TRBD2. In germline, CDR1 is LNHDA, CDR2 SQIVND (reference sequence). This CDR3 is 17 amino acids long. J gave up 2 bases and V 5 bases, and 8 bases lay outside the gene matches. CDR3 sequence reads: CASSYGLAGAAQETQYF. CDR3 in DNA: TGTGCCAGTAGTTACGGACTAGCGGGAGCCGCACAAGAGACCCAGTACTTC.

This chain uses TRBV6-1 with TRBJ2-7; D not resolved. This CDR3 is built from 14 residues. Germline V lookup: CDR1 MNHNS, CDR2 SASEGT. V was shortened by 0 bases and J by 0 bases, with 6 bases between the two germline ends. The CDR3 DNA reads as TGTGCCAGCAGTGAAGCGCTGGCCTCCTACGAGCAGTACTTC. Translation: CASSEALASYEQYF.

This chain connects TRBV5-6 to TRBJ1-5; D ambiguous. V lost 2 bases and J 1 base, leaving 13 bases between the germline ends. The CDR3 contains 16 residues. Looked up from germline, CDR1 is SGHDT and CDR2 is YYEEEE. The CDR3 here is CASSLGGVYSNQPQHF. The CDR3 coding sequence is TGTGCCAGCAGCTTAGGTGGGGTTTACAGCAATCAGCCCCAGCATTTT.

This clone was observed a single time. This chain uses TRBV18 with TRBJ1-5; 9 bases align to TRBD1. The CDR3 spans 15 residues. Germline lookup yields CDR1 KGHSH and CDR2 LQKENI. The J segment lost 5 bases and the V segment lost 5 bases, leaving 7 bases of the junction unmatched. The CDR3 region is CASSAGTGSHQPQHF. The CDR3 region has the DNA TGTGCCAGCTCAGCCGGGACAGGGTCGCATCAGCCCCAGCATTTT.